Below are 23 T cell receptor beta chains sequenced from a single sample in a study of shared clonotypes between healthy human individuals. This table comes from immunoSEQ multiplex PCR, and its TCRdb copy is limited to in-frame clones, with some not included. The data contain some 500,000 clones, 79% of them singletons. The specimen was PBMCs. The receptor source for this set is a woman aged 40-49 years in good health. Some clones in this sample may be carry-over from other donors' samples.

A note on this clone: This sample also contains other DNA sequences that code for the same CDR3. The V gene is TRBV5-4, the J gene TRBJ1-5; no clear D gene. CDR3 size: 13 residues. Between the trimmed V and J ends, which lost 0 bases and 5 bases, there was a span of 6 bases. CDR1 is SGHNT and CDR2 is YYREEE in the germline V gene (reference sequence). The CDR3 DNA is TGTGCCAGCAGCTTGGACAGAGATCAGCCCCAGCATTTT. Translating it yields CASSLDRDQPQHF.

The chain is built from TRBV9 and TRBJ2-5; 7 bases fit TRBD2. In germline, CDR1 is SGDLS, CDR2 YYNGEE. The CDR3 consists of 14 residues. V lost 6 bases and J lost 2; bases outside the gene matches: 7. CDR3 residues: CASNGGSVQETQYF. DNA for the CDR3: TGTGCCAGCAATGGCGGGAGTGTACAAGAGACCCAGTACTTC.

In nucleotides, the CDR3 is TGTGCCAGCAGTCCGTACGAGGGCGCGGGGGGTGGCTACACCTTC. It yields the protein CASSPYEGAGGGYTF. The J gene is TRBJ1-2, the V gene TRBV27; tentatively, D is TRBD1 (5 bases). Germline-derived CDR1 and CDR2 are MNHEY and SMNVEV (reference sequence). The CDR3 extends over 15 amino acids. V lost 5 bases, J lost 7 bases, and 20 bases lay in between.

About this clone itself: This specimen includes other DNA sequences encoding the same CDR3. The chain links TRBV7-3 to TRBJ1-1, with D hard to call. V dropped 1 base and J dropped 1 base, with 4 bases sitting between them. This CDR3 contains 13 residues. From germline, CDR1 is SGHTA and CDR2 FQGTGA. The CDR3 protein is CASSLNRNTEAFF. The CDR3 nucleotides read TGTGCCAGCAGCTTAAACAGGAACACTGAAGCTTTCTTT.

The rearrangement joins TRBV6-5 to TRBJ2-1; 7 nucleotides match TRBD1. CDR1 is MNHEY, CDR2 SVGAGI, per germline. The CDR3 length is 15 residues. V lost 1 base and J lost 8; bases outside the gene matches: 8. The chain's CDR3 is CASSYWTGLNHEQFF. In DNA, the CDR3 is TGTGCCAGCAGTTACTGGACAGGCCTAAATCATGAGCAGTTCTTC.

The CDR3 loop is CASSKQGNTGELFF. Written as DNA, the CDR3 is TGTGCCAGCAGCAAACAGGGGAACACCGGGGAGCTGTTTTTT. The J gene is TRBJ2-2, the V gene TRBV7-9; TRBD1 is a possible D gene (6 bases). The germline V and J ends were trimmed by 5 bases and 1 base, with 8 bases remaining between them. The germline V gene has CDR1 SEHNR and CDR2 FQNEAQ (reference sequence). The CDR3 totals 14 residues.

The chain employs TRBV6-6 and TRBJ2-3; no firm D call. Germline V CDR1 and CDR2: MNHNY, SVGAGI (reference sequence). V was trimmed by 1 base and J by 3 bases, leaving 2 bases between them. This CDR3 region has 12 residues. CDR3 DNA: TGTGCCAGCAGTTACTTAACAGATACGCAGTATTTT. This encodes CASSYLTDTQYF.

The chain carries TRBV7-2 and TRBJ1-2; 11 bases agree with TRBD1. The CDR3 length is 13 residues. Germline CDR1 is SGHTA and CDR2 is FQGNSA. Unmatched junction bases numbered 6, after V lost 7 bases and J lost 8 bases. The CDR3 sequence: CASNGQGAGGYTF. Here the CDR3 DNA reads TGTGCCAGCAACGGACAGGGGGCAGGAGGCTACACCTTC.

The chain uses TRBV5-6 and TRBJ2-7, with 8 bases aligning to TRBD2. The V gene's germline CDR1 is SGHDT and CDR2 YYEEEE. The J segment lost 4 bases and the V segment lost 5 bases, leaving 11 bases of the junction unmatched. There are 15 residues in the CDR3. Written as DNA, the CDR3 is TGTGCCAGCAGTACGGCGGGGGGCGCAATATACGAGCAGTACTTC. Translation gives CASSTAGGAIYEQYF.

This clone has only a few counts. The chain has TRBV19 and TRBJ2-1, with unresolved D. Germline V lookup: CDR1 LNHDA, CDR2 SQIVND (reference sequence). The CDR3 has 13 amino acids. V lost 5 bases and J lost 4, with 9 bases in between. DNA of the CDR3: TGTGCCAGTAGTGCCGCTGAATACAATGAGCAGTTCTTC. Translation: CASSAAEYNEQFF.

The chain combines TRBV6-4 with TRBJ2-2, with D possibly being TRBD2 (5 bases). Germline assignment: CDR1 MRHNA and CDR2 SNTAGT. The V gene lost 6 bases and the J gene lost 7 bases, with 15 bases spanning the gap. The CDR3 has 14 residues. Written as DNA, the CDR3 is TGTGCCAGCAGAGCTTTTGACGCGGGCGGGGAGCTGTTTTTT. Translated, it gives CASRAFDAGGELFF.

CDR3 nucleotide sequence: TGCGCCAGCAGCCAAGCCGCTTCGAGCCGACCCTACGAGCAGTACTTC. Amino acid sequence: CASSQAASSRPYEQYF. This chain links TRBV4-1 with TRBJ2-7; D unclear. Germline V lookup: CDR1 MGHRA, CDR2 YSYEKL. This CDR3 contains 16 residues. V was clipped by 1 base and J by 2 bases, with 15 bases between them.

The V call is TRBV14, the J call TRBJ2-7; a possible D gene is TRBD2 (6 bases). The CDR3 length is 15 residues. The V gene's germline CDR1 is SGHDN and CDR2 FVKESK. V dropped 1 base and J dropped 2 bases, with 12 bases sitting between them. Written as DNA, the CDR3 is TGTGCCAGCAGCCAAGGGACGGGACTCCCCTACGAGCAGTACTTC. Amino acid sequence: CASSQGTGLPYEQYF.

The V call is TRBV27, the J call TRBJ1-2; a possible D gene is TRBD1 (5 bases). Germline V gene data show CDR1 as MNHEY and CDR2 as SMNVEV (reference sequence). V dropped 5 bases and J dropped 3 bases, with 10 bases sitting between them. This CDR3 is built from 13 residues. DNA of the CDR3: TGTGCCAGCAGTCCACAGGAGTACTATGGCTACACCTTC. Translated, it gives CASSPQEYYGYTF.

This clone was counted between two and nine times. V is TRBV7-9 and J is TRBJ2-3; 10 bases fit TRBD2. This CDR3 is 13 amino acids long. From germline, CDR1 is SEHNR and CDR2 FQNEAQ (reference sequence). V trimming: 8 bases; J trimming: 11 bases; junction bases outside the gene matches: 10. The CDR3 coding sequence is TGTGCCAGCTCTGCTAGCGGGAGTTCAATGCAGTATTTT. This gives the protein CASSASGSSMQYF.

This sequence joins TRBV2 and TRBJ2-3; D not certain. This CDR3 spans 12 amino acids. Germline V lookup: CDR1 SNHLY, CDR2 FYNNEI. Trimming cost V 7 bases and J 2 bases, with 7 bases left between them. CDR3 protein: CASNGITDTQYF. The CDR3 DNA follows: TGTGCCAGCAACGGAATCACAGATACGCAGTATTTT.

The V and J genes are TRBV19 and TRBJ2-1; D remains ambiguous. Germline V CDR1 and CDR2: LNHDA, SQIVND (reference sequence). This CDR3 has 13 amino acids. The V and J ends lost 5 bases and 4 bases respectively, with 9 bases between them. CDR3 sequence: CASSRRKYNEQFF. CDR3 in DNA: TGTGCCAGTAGTCGGAGAAAATACAATGAGCAGTTCTTC. Based on the CDR3 plus reference TRBV19 and TRBJ2-1, the full variable domain is DGGITQSPKYLFRKEGQNVTLSCEQNLNHDAMYWYRQDPGQGLRLIYYSQIVNDFQKGDIAEGYSVSREKKESFPLTVTSAQKNPTAFYLCASSRRKYNEQFFGPGTRLTVL.

The chain employs TRBV7-2 and TRBJ2-7, with D maybe TRBD2 (7 bases). Germline V CDR1 and CDR2: SGHTA, FQGNSA. The CDR3 contains 16 residues. V lost 1 base and J lost 0, with 13 bases in between. CDR3 DNA: TGTGCCAGCAGCTTAGTGGGGGGAGGGGGCTCCTACGAGCAGTACTTC. This sequence encodes CASSLVGGGGSYEQYF.

The V and J genes are TRBV6-5 and TRBJ2-7; D remains unclear. Trimming shortened V by 0 bases and J by 3 bases, and 9 bases separated the two germline ends. Germline V gene sequence: CDR1 MNHEY, CDR2 SVGAGI. CDR3 length equals 14 residues. CDR3 bases: TGTGCCAGCAGTTACTCCTCGGACGGCTACGAGCAGTACTTC. This encodes CASSYSSDGYEQYF.

The V call is TRBV5-1, the J call TRBJ2-1; 12 bases map to TRBD2. The CDR3 spans 16 residues. With 0 bases clipped from V and 2 bases from J, the junction kept 0 bases outside the gene matches. Germline V gene sequence: CDR1 SGHRS, CDR2 YFSETQ. The chain's CDR3 is CASSLGLAGAYNEQFF. CDR3 coding DNA: TGCGCCAGCAGCTTGGGACTAGCGGGAGCCTACAATGAGCAGTTCTTC.

This chain links TRBV7-8 with TRBJ2-7; either TRBD1 or TRBD2 may fit D (7 bases each). The ends were cut back, 5 bases at V and 3 bases at J, with 17 bases in the middle. CDR1 is SGHVS and CDR2 is FQNEAQ in the germline V gene. CDR3 length equals 15 residues. This chain's CDR3 is CASSQGGTFRYEQYF. CDR3 sequence (DNA): TGTGCCAGCAGCCAGGGGGGGACTTTTCGCTACGAGCAGTACTTC.

The chain combines TRBV28 with TRBJ1-4, with 7 bases that match TRBD1. CDR3 size: 16 residues. Germline V gene sequence: CDR1 MDHEN, CDR2 SYDVKM. The ends lost 6 bases at V and 3 bases at J; junction bases unmatched: 10. In DNA form, the CDR3 reads TGTGCCAGCAGACCTGCCCGGGACAGCCCTAATGAAAAACTGTTTTTT. Its protein is CASRPARDSPNEKLFF.

Of note for this clone: A far larger clone is one nucleotide away, so this likely arose from a read error. At the DNA level, this CDR3 is encoded by other sequences in the same sample as well. The chain links TRBV27 to TRBJ1-5; TRBD1 might be the D (6 bases). This CDR3 region has 14 residues. In germline, CDR1 is MNHEY, CDR2 SMNVEV (reference sequence). V was shortened by 5 bases and J by 3 bases, with 11 bases between the two germline ends. CDR3: CASSPRDNNQPQHF. For the CDR3, the DNA is TGTGCCAGCAGTCCCCGGGACAACAATCAGCCCCAGCATTTT.